A selection of T cell receptor beta chains follows, all from one sample in a study of preoperative IRX-2 immunotherapy in early breast cancer. Measured with immunoSEQ multiplex PCR; TCRdb has only the in-frame clones, and not every one. The sample has approximately 3,200 clones, about 83% seen once. The sequenced sample was tumor tissue, obtained after IRX-2 immunotherapy. Receptors originate from a human donor with breast cancer. Each CDR3 is given with its conserved first and last residue. D genes are given only for firm matches. A clone size is listed for some rows: how often the clone was seen (once, few, many), or a class if it is expanded.

TGTGCCAGCAGTTGGTCCGATGCAGAGCCTGAAGCTTTCTTT CASSWSDAEPEAFF NA TRBJ1-1 TRBV28 NA
TGTGCCAGCAGTGGAAACCAGAATCAGCCCCAGCATTTT CASSGNQNQPQHF NA TRBJ1-5 TRBV6-8 NA
TGTGCAAGTCGCCCAGAAGTCCCGGACGGGCGTACGAACACCGGGGAGCTGTTTTTT CASRPEVPDGRTNTGELFF NA TRBJ2-2 TRBV12-2 NA
TGTGCCATCAGATACCGGGACGGCTCCTACAATGAGCAGTTCTTC CAIRYRDGSYNEQFF NA TRBJ2-1 TRBV6-8 NA
TGTGCCAGCAGCCAAGGGGGGCTAGCGGGGAGGGAGACCCAGTACTTC CASSQGGLAGRETQYF NA TRBJ2-5 TRBV11-3 TRBD2
TGCGCCAGCAGTCAATCGACACAGGACACTGAAGCTTTCTTT CASSQSTQDTEAFF NA TRBJ1-1 TRBV23-1 NA
TGTGCCAGCAGCTTGGCGGTCGCCTTGGGATATGGCTACACCTTC CASSLAVALGYGYTF NA TRBJ1-2 TRBV15 NA
TGTGCCAGCAGAATGGACGGGACACGGCTCATTTGGCCCTACGAGCAGTACTTC CASRMDGTRLIWPYEQYF large TRBJ2-7 TRBV6-8 NA
TGTGCCAGCAGCTCCGACCGGAACAACAATGAGCAGTTCTTC CASSSDRNNNEQFF once TRBJ2-1 TRBV7-1 NA
TGTGCCAGCAGCGGGCGCTCCCCCTACAATGAGCAGTTCTTC CASSGRSPYNEQFF few TRBJ2-1 TRBV6-8 NA
TGTGCCAGCGTCAAGCGGGGACTCACAGATACGCAGTATTTT CASVKRGLTDTQYF NA TRBJ2-3 TRBV28 TRBD2
TGTGCCAGCAGTTCCCCGACAGGGGGCTTAGGCTACACCTTC CASSSPTGGLGYTF few TRBJ1-2 TRBV6-8 TRBD1
TGTGCCACCAGCAGAGTGGGACACAGGGACGGCAATCAGCCCCAGCATTTT CATSRVGHRDGNQPQHF NA TRBJ1-5 TRBV15 NA
TGCGCCAGCAGCTTGGTTACGAGCTCTGGAAACACCATATATTTT CASSLVTSSGNTIYF NA TRBJ1-3 TRBV5-1 NA
TGTGCCAGCAGCTCCCCCGGTCGGGACAGGGAAGGCTACACCTTC CASSSPGRDREGYTF NA TRBJ1-2 TRBV11-3 TRBD1
TGTGCCAGCAGCCGCCTCGGGCAGGGCTACGAGCAGTACTTC CASSRLGQGYEQYF once TRBJ2-7 TRBV6-8 NA
TGCGCCAGCAGCGCCCGAACTAGCGGCACAGATACGCAGTATTTT CASSARTSGTDTQYF NA TRBJ2-3 TRBV5-1 TRBD2
TGTGCCAGCAGCTGGGGTGGGACAGGTGAGGAGCCCCAGCATTTT CASSWGGTGEEPQHF few TRBJ1-5 TRBV11-3 TRBD1
TGCAGCGTCACACCACAAGCGGGAGTGGGTTACGAGCAGTACTTC CSVTPQAGVGYEQYF NA TRBJ2-7 TRBV29-1 TRBD2
TGTGCCAGCAGTCCGACTAGCGGGGGATTCTACGAGCAGTACTTC CASSPTSGGFYEQYF NA TRBJ2-7 TRBV11-3 TRBD2
TGTGCCAGCAGCTTAGAGCGGCTGGCAGGAGCTATCTATGGCTACACCTTC CASSLERLAGAIYGYTF NA TRBJ1-2 TRBV11-3 NA
TGCGCCAGCAGCTTGGGTGGCGGGGGAAGCACAGATACGCAGTATTTT CASSLGGGGSTDTQYF NA TRBJ2-3 TRBV5-1 TRBD2
TGTGCCAGCAGCTCGCCGCGGGGACTAGACACAGATACGCAGTATTTT CASSSPRGLDTDTQYF few TRBJ2-3 TRBV11-3 TRBD2
TGTGCCAGTAGTATAACGGGGGGCCCCTACAATGAGCAGTTCTTC CASSITGGPYNEQFF NA TRBJ2-1 TRBV19 NA
TGTGCCAGCAGCTCATACCGGGACGGGGATGAAAAACTGTTTTTT CASSSYRDGDEKLFF NA TRBJ1-4 TRBV11-3 NA
TGCAGCGTTAGCGTGAACTACAATGAGCAGTTCTTC CSVSVNYNEQFF NA TRBJ2-1 TRBV29-1 NA
TGTGCCAGCAGCTTAGGACTAGCGGGAGGAGACAATGAGCAGTTCTTC CASSLGLAGGDNEQFF NA TRBJ2-1 TRBV7-7 TRBD2
TGTGCCACCAGCAGAGAAAGGACAGAGAGGGATGAAAAACTGTTTTTT CATSRERTERDEKLFF NA TRBJ1-4 TRBV15 NA
TGTGCCAGCCGATATGGCTCCCCGGGAACTGAAGCTTTCTTT CASRYGSPGTEAFF few TRBJ1-1 TRBV6-8 NA
TGTGCCAGCAGTTACTCCCGGGAGCCCCAGCATTTT CASSYSREPQHF once TRBJ1-5 TRBV6-8 NA
TGCGCCAGCAGCTTTTGGGACAGCAGCTCCTACGAGCAGTACTTC CASSFWDSSSYEQYF NA TRBJ2-7 TRBV5-1 TRBD1
TGTGCCAGTAGTCAGTTGAACACCGGGGAGCTGTTTTTT CASSQLNTGELFF NA TRBJ2-2 TRBV19 NA
TGTGCCAGCAGCTCCCTTAGCGGGGGGTACAATGAGCAGTTCTTC CASSSLSGGYNEQFF NA TRBJ2-1 TRBV11-3 TRBD2
TGTGCCTATAACGAAGGGGATGAAGCTTTCTTT CAYNEGDEAFF NA TRBJ1-1 TRBV30 NA
TGTGCCAGCAGCCCCGGGACAGGGGGAGGCTACACCTTC CASSPGTGGGYTF NA TRBJ1-2 TRBV6-8 TRBD1
TGTGCCAGCTCACGGGGACAGGGACCTAGCTCCTACGAGCAGTACTTC CASSRGQGPSSYEQYF NA TRBJ2-7 TRBV18 TRBD1
TGTGCCAGCAGCTTAGGGCAGGCCGATAATCAGCCCCAGCATTTT CASSLGQADNQPQHF NA TRBJ1-5 TRBV11-3 NA
TGTGCCAGCAGTGGACAGGGTGGACAGCCCCAGCATTTT CASSGQGGQPQHF NA TRBJ1-5 TRBV25-1 TRBD1
TGTGCCAGCAGTTACGGGAGGGCCCATGGCTACACCTTC CASSYGRAHGYTF NA TRBJ1-2 TRBV6-8 NA
TGCGCCAGCAGCTTGGTCCAGGGGAGCACAGATACGCAGTATTTT CASSLVQGSTDTQYF NA TRBJ2-3 TRBV5-1 NA
TGTGCCAGTAGATACAGGGGTGGCGATGAAGCTTTCTTT CASRYRGGDEAFF NA TRBJ1-1 TRBV19 TRBD1
TGCGCCAGCAGTGATCGAGGTGAGTTAACTAATGAAAAACTGTTTTTT CASSDRGELTNEKLFF NA TRBJ1-4 TRBV10-2 NA
TGTGCCAGCAGCCAAGTTATCGGGCGAGGGGGTTACGAGCAGTACTTC CASSQVIGRGGYEQYF NA TRBJ2-7 TRBV11-3 NA
TGTGCCAGTAGATCTAGGGAAGAGACCCAGTACTTC CASRSREETQYF large TRBJ2-5 TRBV19 NA
TGTGCCAGCAAGGGACAGGGGATACCCTATGATGGCTACACCTTC CASKGQGIPYDGYTF NA TRBJ1-2 TRBV28 TRBD1
TGTGCCAGCAGTGCCGCAGGGGTTTTCGGCACTGAAGCTTTCTTT CASSAAGVFGTEAFF NA TRBJ1-1 TRBV28 NA
TGCGCCAGCAGCCAACCCCGAGAAGCCCCCACAGATACGCAGTATTTT CASSQPREAPTDTQYF NA TRBJ2-3 TRBV4-1 NA
TGTGCCAGCTCAGAGGACAGGGGGAGAGGCGAGCAGTACTTC CASSEDRGRGEQYF NA TRBJ2-7 TRBV18 TRBD1
TGTGCCAGTAGTAGAACGACAGGACGGAGGGATCAGCCCCAGCATTTT CASSRTTGRRDQPQHF few TRBJ1-5 TRBV19 NA
TGTGCCAGTAGGGACCTCTCTGGAAACACCATATATTTT CASRDLSGNTIYF NA TRBJ1-3 TRBV19 NA
TGTGCCAGTACCCTCCCAGGACAGGGGGTCTATGGCTACACCTTC CASTLPGQGVYGYTF NA TRBJ1-2 TRBV19 TRBD1
TGCGCCAGCAGCCGGACGGAGAATTCACCCCTCCACTTT CASSRTENSPLHF NA TRBJ1-6 TRBV23-1 NA